This T cell receptor beta chain stems from a study of cytomegalovirus exposure and HLA in healthy donors. Broader study findings: DRB1 had the most TCR associations and HLA-C the fewest, a later analysis found, with rates varying by HLA locus. Donors belonging to an Asian-associated ancestry cluster reportedly showed fewer N-insertions in productive TCRs than the approximately 640-donor mean, according to what a later analysis found. TCR beta sequences reportedly predicted most subjects' HLA-A and HLA-B alleles accurately. About 87% or about 30% of the time was how often most TCR beta V segments were productive, according to an earlier analysis.

Concerning this clone: What it recognizes is unknown.

The V segment lost 3 bases and the J segment 6 bases; nucleotides outside the gene matches: 7. CDR1 MGHRA and CDR2 YSYEKL come from the germline V gene. This CDR3 is 14 amino acids long. 13 Jbeta primers and 60 Vbeta primers were used for the PCR. The protocol was immunoSEQ multiplex PCR, while the TCRdb copy is restricted to in-frame clones and leaves out a portion. This sample's table reports fewer than 100,000 clones. Sequencing was carried out using PBMCs. The TCR comes from a man aged 50 or older in good health and CMV-seronegative. The chain links TRBV4-1 to TRBJ2-7; 8 nucleotides match TRBD1. The CDR3: CASSQTGQVGEQYF. The CDR3 nucleotides are TGCGCCAGCAGCCAGACGGGACAGGTGGGCGAGCAGTACTTC.